In its sample, the clone carrying this TCR beta chain was seen once. Germline loops: CDR1 LNHDA, CDR2 SQIVND (reference sequence). Trimming cost V 6 bases and J 7 bases; bases outside gene matches: 4. CDR3 size: 14 residues. The record originates from a study of CD8 T cells in ankylosing spondylitis. TCRdb ran MiXCR on the 5' RACE reads and lists one entry per CDR3 protein. The sample comprises about 400,000 distinct CDR3 sequences, roughly 20% of which are singletons, and 13% rests with the top ten. This TCR was recovered from a male donor with ankylosing spondylitis or in good health (not recorded which). Sequences were obtained from blood, either unsorted or a sorted T cell fraction (not recorded which). The gene calls are TRBV19 and TRBJ1-6; TRBD1 matches 9 bases. The chain's CDR3 is CASRWGTGNSPLHF. CDR3 nucleotides: TGTGCCAGTAGGTGGGGGACAGGGAATTCACCCCTCCACTTT.